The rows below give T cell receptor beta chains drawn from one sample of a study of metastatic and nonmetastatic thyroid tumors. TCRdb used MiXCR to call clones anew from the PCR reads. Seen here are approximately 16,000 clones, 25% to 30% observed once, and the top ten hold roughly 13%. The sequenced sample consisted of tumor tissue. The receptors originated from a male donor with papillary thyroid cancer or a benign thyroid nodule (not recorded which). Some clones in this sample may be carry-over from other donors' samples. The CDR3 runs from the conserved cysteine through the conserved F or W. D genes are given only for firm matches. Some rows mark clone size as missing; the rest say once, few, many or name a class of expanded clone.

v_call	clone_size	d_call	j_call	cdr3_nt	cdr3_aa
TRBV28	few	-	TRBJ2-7	TGTGCCAGCAGGTTAAGGGGGGACGAGCATCACTTC	CASRLRGDEHHF
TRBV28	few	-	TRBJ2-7	TGTGCCAGCAGTTTTCCGTCGGCCCACCTCACCTACGAGCAGTACTTC	CASSFPSAHLTYEQYF
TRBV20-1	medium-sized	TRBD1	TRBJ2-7	TGCAGTGCTAACCCCAGGGACAGGGAGAACTACGAGCAGTACTTC	CSANPRDRENYEQYF
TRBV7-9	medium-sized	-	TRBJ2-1	TGTGCCAGCAGCAGTTCCCGGGCTAGCGACTACAATGAGCAGTTCTTC	CASSSSRASDYNEQFF
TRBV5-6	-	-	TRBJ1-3	TGTGCCAGCAGCCCCCTGGGGGGCGCTACGGGAAACACCATATATTTT	CASSPLGGATGNTIYF
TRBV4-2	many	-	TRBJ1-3	TGTGCCAGCAGCGCACGACTGACTACTGGAAACACCATATATTTT	CASSARLTTGNTIYF
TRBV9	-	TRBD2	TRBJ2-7	TGTGCCAGCAGCTTTGGACTAGCGGGATCCTACGAGCAGTACTTC	CASSFGLAGSYEQYF
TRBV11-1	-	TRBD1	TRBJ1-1	TGTGCCAGCAGCCAGGACAGGGGGCTTGAAGCTTTCTTT	CASSQDRGLEAFF
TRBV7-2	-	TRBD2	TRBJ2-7	TGTGCCAGCAGCTTAGGAGGTAGCGGGCCCTACGAGCAGTACTTC	CASSLGGSGPYEQYF
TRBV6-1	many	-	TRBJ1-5	TGTGCCAGCAGCCTCGAAGGGTCGGGCAATCAGCCCCAGCATTTT	CASSLEGSGNQPQHF
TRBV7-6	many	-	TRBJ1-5	TGTGCCAGCAGCTCAGACGGCAGCAATCAGCCCCAGCATTTT	CASSSDGSNQPQHF
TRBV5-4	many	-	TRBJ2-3	TGTGCCAGCAGCTCCGGGGTAGAAATGGGGTTT	CASSSGVEMGF
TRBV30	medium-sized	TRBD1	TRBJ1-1	TGTGCCTGGAGAGAGGGGGCGGGAGCTTTCTTT	CAWREGAGAFF
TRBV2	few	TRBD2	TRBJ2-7	TGTGCCAGCAGGGAAGGACTAGCGGATCCCTACGAGCAGTACTTC	CASREGLADPYEQYF
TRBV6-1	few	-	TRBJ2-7	TGTGCCAGCAGGGGGTTCAACGAGCAGTACTTC	CASRGFNEQYF
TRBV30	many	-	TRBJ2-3	TGTGCCTGGAGGGATATGGTGGGAGGTTATACGCAGTATTTT	CAWRDMVGGYTQYF
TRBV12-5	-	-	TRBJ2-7	TGTGCTAGTACAGAAACAGGTGCCTACGAGCAGTACTTC	CASTETGAYEQYF
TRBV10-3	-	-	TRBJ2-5	TGTGCCATCAGTGAGGATATCGTGAGGTTAGAGACCCAGTACTTC	CAISEDIVRLETQYF
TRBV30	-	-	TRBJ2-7	TGTGCCTGGAGTCCGACTAGCTACGAGCAGTACTTC	CAWSPTSYEQYF
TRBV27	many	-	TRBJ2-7	TGTGCCAGCAGTTTATCCAACAGTCTCAGCTACGAGCAGTACTTC	CASSLSNSLSYEQYF
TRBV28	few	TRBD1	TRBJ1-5	TGTGCCAGCAGTTTTCAGGGGGCTTTCAATCAGCCCCAGCATTTT	CASSFQGAFNQPQHF
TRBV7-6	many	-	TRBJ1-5	TGTGCCAGTGGCCGGGACAACAATCAGCCTCAGCATTTT	CASGRDNNQPQHF
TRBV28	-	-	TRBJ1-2	TGTGCCAGCAGTTTACAGGGGCGTGGCTACACCTTC	CASSLQGRGYTF
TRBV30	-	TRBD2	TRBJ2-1	TGTGCCTGGATACTAGCGGGAGGGCCCTACAATGAGCAGTTCTTC	CAWILAGGPYNEQFF
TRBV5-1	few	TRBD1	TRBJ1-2	TGCGCCAGCAGCTTACAGGGGTTTGAAGGCTATGGCTACACCTTC	CASSLQGFEGYGYTF
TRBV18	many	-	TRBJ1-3	TGTGCCAGCTCACCAAACGTCGCGGGTATCTCTGGAAACACCATATATTTT	CASSPNVAGISGNTIYF
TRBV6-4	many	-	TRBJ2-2	TGTGCCAGCAGTGCAAGGAGCACCGGGGAGCTGTTTTTT	CASSARSTGELFF
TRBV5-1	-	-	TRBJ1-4	TGCGCCAGCAGCCAACAGGGAGAAAAACTGTTTTTT	CASSQQGEKLFF
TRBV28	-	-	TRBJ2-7	TGTGCCAGCAGACCAGGACGGGATTACGAGCAGTACTTC	CASRPGRDYEQYF
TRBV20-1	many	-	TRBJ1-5	TGCAGTGCTAGGGGAGGGCTGAGCAATCAGCCCCAGCATTTT	CSARGGLSNQPQHF
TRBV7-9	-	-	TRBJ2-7	TGTGCCAGCAGCACCTCGGGGGAAAGAAACTACGAGCAGTACTTC	CASSTSGERNYEQYF
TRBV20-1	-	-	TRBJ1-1	TGCAGTGCTAGAGGTGGGCTTCTAACTGAAGCTTTCTTT	CSARGGLLTEAFF
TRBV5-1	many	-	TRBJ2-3	TGCGCCAGCAGCTTGCTGAGGGGGACAGATACGCAGTATTTT	CASSLLRGTDTQYF
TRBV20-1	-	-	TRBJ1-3	TGCAGTGCTAGAGAGCGGATCTCTGGAAACACCATATATTTT	CSARERISGNTIYF
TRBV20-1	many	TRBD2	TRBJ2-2	TGCAGTGCCCCCAAATGGACTAGCGGGAGGACCACGAACACCGGGGAGCTGTTTTTT	CSAPKWTSGRTTNTGELFF
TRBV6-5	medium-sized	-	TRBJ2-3	TGTGCCAGCAGTTACTCGGATGGAGATACGCAGTATTTT	CASSYSDGDTQYF
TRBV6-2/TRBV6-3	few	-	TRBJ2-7	TGTGCCAGCAGGCCGACAGCGACCTACGAGCAGTACTTC	CASRPTATYEQYF
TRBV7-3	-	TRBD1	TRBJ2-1	TGTGCCAGCAGCCCAAACAGGGGGCCCTACAATGAGCAGTTCTTC	CASSPNRGPYNEQFF
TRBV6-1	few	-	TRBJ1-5	TGTGCCAGCATTGAAGGGGAGGCGGCGGGCAATCAGCCCCAGCATTTT	CASIEGEAAGNQPQHF
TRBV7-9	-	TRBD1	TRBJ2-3	TGTGCCAGCAGACTCAGGGGGAACACAGATACGCAGTATTTT	CASRLRGNTDTQYF
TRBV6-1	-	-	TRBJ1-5	TGTGCCAGCAGTGAACGAGGACGGAATCGTTTACAACATTTT	CASSERGRNRLQHF
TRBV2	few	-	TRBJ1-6	TGTGCCAGCAAAGGAGATGAGCATTCACCCCTCCACTTT	CASKGDEHSPLHF
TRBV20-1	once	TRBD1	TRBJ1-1	TGCAGTGCTACCGGGACAGCTAACACTGAAGCTTTCTTT	CSATGTANTEAFF